One and the same sample provided the 7 T cell receptor beta chains below, sequenced in a study of cytomegalovirus exposure and HLA in healthy donors. Generated by immunoSEQ multiplex PCR, the TCRdb table keeps only in-frame clones and is missing some. The profile shows more than 85,000 clones, around nine tenths of them singletons. Sequences were obtained from PBMCs. Receptors were obtained from a woman between 18 and 29 years old in good health and CMV-seronegative.

The genes are TRBV9 and TRBJ1-3; TRBD1 agrees at 11 bases. CDR3 length equals 19 residues. Looked up from germline, CDR1 is SGDLS and CDR2 is YYNGEE. J was trimmed by 0 bases and V by 3 bases; bases with no gene match: 11. The CDR3 reads CASSERTGGLPSSGNTIYF. The CDR3 DNA sequence: TGTGCCAGCAGCGAACGGACAGGGGGCCTTCCGAGCTCTGGAAACACCATATATTTT. The full variable domain, completed using reference TRBV9 and TRBJ1-3, is DSGVTQTPKHLITATGQRVTLRCSPRSGDLSVYWYQQSLDQGLQFLIQYYNGEERAKGNILERFSAQQFPDLHSELNLSSLELGDSALYFCASSERTGGLPSSGNTIYFGEGSWLTVV.

As DNA, the CDR3 is TGTGCCAGTAGCCTAGCGGACAGTAACGGGGAGCTGTTTTTT. It translates to CASSLADSNGELFF. This chain uses TRBV19 with TRBJ2-2, with D perhaps matching TRBD2 (7 bases). V gave up 6 bases and J gave up 7 bases, with 15 bases separating them. The V gene's germline CDR1 is LNHDA and CDR2 SQIVND (reference sequence). CDR3 size: 14 residues.

V and J are TRBV2 and TRBJ2-7, with TRBD1 matching over 10 bases. CDR3 length: 17 amino acids. Germline trimming cut 2 bases from V and 2 bases from J; bases unmatched to any gene: 9. Germline CDR1 is SNHLY and CDR2 is FYNNEI. CDR3 loop: CASSEFVGTGVTYEQYF. The CDR3 DNA follows: TGTGCCAGCAGTGAATTTGTGGGGACAGGGGTTACCTACGAGCAGTACTTC.

The CDR3 is CASSLAVSSGRQTQYF. The CDR3 bases are TGTGCCAGCAGCTTAGCAGTTTCGTCGGGGAGACAGACCCAGTACTTC. This sequence joins TRBV7-8 and TRBJ2-5; possibly TRBD2 for D (5 bases). The CDR3 spans 16 residues. Trimming cost V 0 bases and J 6 bases, with 17 bases left between them. CDR1 SGHVS and CDR2 FQNEAQ come from the germline V gene.

V usage is TRBV27 and J usage is TRBJ1-5, with D hard to call. The CDR3 length is 19 residues. Germline CDR1 reads MNHEY; CDR2 reads SMNVEV (reference sequence). Trimming removed 4 bases from V and 6 bases from J, with 28 bases in between. The CDR3, as DNA: TGTGCCAGCAGTTCCTCCGTCAAAGGCTTTCTTAGAGGAGGTCAGCCCCAGCATTTT. Translating it yields CASSSSVKGFLRGGQPQHF.

This rearrangement joins TRBV14 to TRBJ2-1, with 10 bases that match TRBD1. The CDR3 is 19 amino acids. V gave up 0 bases and J gave up 5 bases; unmatched junction bases: 13. In germline, CDR1 is SGHDN, CDR2 FVKESK. Here the CDR3 DNA reads TGTGCCAGCAGCCAAGACAACCTCCCAAGACAGGGGGCGAACAATGAGCAGTTCTTC. The encoded protein is CASSQDNLPRQGANNEQFF. The variable domain in full, completed from reference TRBV14 and TRBJ2-1, reads EAGVTQFPSHSVIEKGQTVTLRCDPISGHDNLYWYRRVMGKEIKFLLHFVKESKQDESGMPNNRFLAERTGGTYSTLKVQPAELEDSGVYFCASSQDNLPRQGANNEQFFGPGTRLTVL.

Only a few counts were recorded for this clone. The chain has TRBV5-7 and TRBJ2-1; 11 bases fit TRBD1. TRBV5-7 carries the ORF label, with uncertain function. This CDR3 is 18 amino acids long. The V and J ends lost 0 bases and 8 bases, in that order; junction bases with no gene match: 13. The CDR3 coding sequence is TGTGCCAGCAGCTTGGCCGGAGGGACAGGGGGTACTAGTGATGAGCAGTTCTTC. Protein: CASSLAGGTGGTSDEQFF.